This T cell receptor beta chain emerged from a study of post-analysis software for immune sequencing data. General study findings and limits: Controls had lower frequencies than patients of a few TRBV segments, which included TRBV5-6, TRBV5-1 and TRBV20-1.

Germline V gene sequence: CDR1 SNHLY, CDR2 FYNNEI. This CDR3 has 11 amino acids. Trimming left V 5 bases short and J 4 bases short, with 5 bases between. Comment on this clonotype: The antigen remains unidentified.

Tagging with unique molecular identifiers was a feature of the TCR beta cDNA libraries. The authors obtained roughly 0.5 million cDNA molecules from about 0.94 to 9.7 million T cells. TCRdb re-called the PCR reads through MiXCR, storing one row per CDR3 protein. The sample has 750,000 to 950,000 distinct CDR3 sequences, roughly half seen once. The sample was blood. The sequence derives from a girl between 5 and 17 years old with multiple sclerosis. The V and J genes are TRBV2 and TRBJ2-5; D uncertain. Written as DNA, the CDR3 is TGTGCCAGCAGTTACCCAGAGACCCAGTACTTC. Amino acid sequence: CASSYPETQYF. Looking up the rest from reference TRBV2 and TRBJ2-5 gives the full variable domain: EPEVTQTPSHQVTQMGQEVILRCVPISNHLYFYWYRQILGQKVEFLVSFYNNEISEKSEIFDDQFSVERPDGSNFTLKIRSTKLEDSAMYFCASSYPETQYFGPGTRLLVL.